The present TCR beta chain was sequenced within a study of CDR3 diversity in severe acne. From the PCR reads, TCRdb called clonotypes with MiXCR, one entry per CDR3 protein. The table lists some 90,000 distinct CDR3 sequences, approximately 49% of them singletons. With V trimmed by 0 bases and J by 6 bases, 7 bases remained unmatched. This CDR3 contains 15 residues. The germline V gene encodes CDR1 LGHNA and CDR2 YNFKEQ. The V and J genes are TRBV4-2 and TRBJ2-7; 8 positions match TRBD1. Sequencing was carried out using blood. This sequence was found in a male donor with severe acne vulgaris. The CDR3 sequence: CASSQELEDRVEQYF. CDR3 DNA: TGTGCCAGCAGCCAAGAATTAGAGGACAGGGTCGAGCAGTACTTC.